What follows are 31 T cell receptor beta chains derived from one specimen sequenced in a study of cytomegalovirus exposure and HLA in healthy donors. The method was immunoSEQ multiplex PCR; TCRdb's version includes in-frame clones alone and lacks a portion of them. The sample has about 63,000 clones, approximately 95% seen once; the top ten hold around 7%. The specimen was PBMCs. These receptors were obtained from a woman aged 18-29 years in good health and CMV-seropositive.

The genes are TRBV5-1 and TRBJ2-1, with D unclear. The germline V and J ends were trimmed by 2 bases and 2 bases, with 11 bases remaining between them. The CDR3 is made up of 15 amino acids. Germline lookup yields CDR1 SGHRS and CDR2 YFSETQ. The CDR3 protein is CASSFGSPTYNEQFF. The CDR3 nucleotides are TGCGCCAGCAGCTTCGGTTCACCTACCTACAATGAGCAGTTCTTC.

This clone was counted a single time. CDR3 DNA: TGTGCCAGCAGCTTATTTAGGGGTAACTCCTACAATGAGCAGTTCTTC. The encoded protein is CASSLFRGNSYNEQFF. J is TRBJ2-1 and V is TRBV7-9, with D perhaps TRBD1 (5 bases). Trimming took 2 bases from V and 0 from J, leaving 11 bases between them. The germline gives CDR1 SEHNR, CDR2 FQNEAQ (reference sequence). This CDR3 comprises 16 residues. Complete variable domain (other parts from reference TRBV7-9 and TRBJ2-1): DTGVSQNPRHKITKRGQNVTFRCDPISEHNRLYWYRQTLGQGPEFLTYFQNEAQLEKSRLLSDRFSAERPKGSFSTLEIQRTEQGDSAMYLCASSLFRGNSYNEQFFGPGTRLTVL.

Concerning this clone: At one of its ends the junction is not consistent with the germline gene, which may arise from a read error. The sample holds other DNA sequences that translate to the same CDR3. V gene TRBV9 combines with J gene TRBJ1-5; TRBD1 agrees at 7 bases. The CDR3 has 14 amino acids. Germline CDR1 reads SGDLS; CDR2 reads YYNGEE. The CDR3 is CASSVGQGNQPQHF. The CDR3 nucleotides are TGTGCCAGCAGTGTAGGACAGGGCAATCAGCCCCAGCATTTT.

The chain recombines TRBV6-5 with TRBJ1-5; possible D gene TRBD1, 5 bases. Trimming pared 2 bases from V and 5 bases from J, leaving 10 bases between. CDR1 MNHEY and CDR2 SVGAGI come from the germline V gene. The CDR3 has 14 amino acids. CDR3 sequence (DNA): TGTGCCAGCAGTTACACCACCAGGGATCAGCCCCAGCATTTT. Translation: CASSYTTRDQPQHF.

This chain connects TRBV27 to TRBJ2-7, with 9 bases that match TRBD2. Germline V lookup: CDR1 MNHEY, CDR2 SMNVEV (reference sequence). The CDR3 is made up of 16 amino acids. The ends lost 5 bases at V and 0 bases at J; junction bases unmatched: 8. The CDR3 reads CASSLNSGGSSYEQYF. The CDR3 nucleotides read TGTGCCAGCAGTCTCAATAGCGGGGGTAGCTCCTACGAGCAGTACTTC.

This sequence joins TRBV28 and TRBJ1-2, with TRBD1 matching over 7 bases. Germline V CDR1 and CDR2: MDHEN, SYDVKM. Unmatched junction bases numbered 5, after V lost 6 bases and J lost 4 bases. There are 13 residues in the CDR3. CDR3 sequence (DNA): TGTGCCAGCAGGGGGACAGCCATCTATGGCTACACCTTC. It specifies CASRGTAIYGYTF.

The chain couples TRBV28 to TRBJ2-4, with D possibly being TRBD1 (6 bases). From germline, CDR1 is MDHEN and CDR2 SYDVKM. The CDR3 extends over 13 amino acids. The germline V and J ends were trimmed by 8 bases and 2 bases, with 10 bases remaining between them. The DNA of the CDR3 is TGTGCCAGCCGGGACATCACCAAAAACATTCAGTACTTC. This codes for CASRDITKNIQYF.

The rearrangement uses TRBV6-5 and TRBJ2-7, with TRBD1 identical over 7 bases. The V gene end was trimmed by 4 bases and the J gene end by 5 bases; junction bases not matched to a gene: 5. The CDR3 spans 13 residues. CDR1 is MNHEY and CDR2 is SVGAGI in the germline V gene. The DNA for the CDR3 is TGTGCCAGCAGTTCCCGAACAGGGGACGAGCAGTACTTC. Translation: CASSSRTGDEQYF.

The chain is built from TRBV7-6 and TRBJ2-3; possible D gene TRBD2, 5 bases. The CDR3 spans 14 residues. The germline CDR1 and CDR2 sequences are SGHVS and FNYEAQ. Trimming cost V 0 bases and J 5 bases, with 9 bases left between them. The CDR3 loop reads CASSLAGMGDTQYF. The CDR3 DNA follows: TGTGCCAGCAGCTTAGCCGGGATGGGAGATACGCAGTATTTT.

On this clone: At one end the junction does not follow the germline gene, possibly because of a read error. The chain uses TRBV7-7 and TRBJ2-5; TRBD1 matches 9 bases. The CDR3 consists of 13 residues. Germline lookup yields CDR1 SSHAT and CDR2 FNYEAQ (reference sequence). The CDR3 sequence is CASSRDREETQYF. The CDR3 DNA follows: TGTGCTAGCAGCCGGGACAGGGAAGAGACCCAGTACTTC. Using reference TRBV7-7 and TRBJ2-5 for the parts outside the CDR3, the full variable domain is GAGVSQSPRYKVTKRGQDVTLRCDPISSHATLYWYQQALGQGPEFLTYFNYEAQPDKSGLPSDRFSAERPEGSISTLTIQRTEQRDSAMYRCASSRDREETQYFGPGTRLLVL.

This chain connects TRBV19 to TRBJ2-1, with D unresolved. Germline CDR1 LNHDA, CDR2 SQIVND (reference sequence). Trimming cost V 9 bases and J 0 bases, with 12 bases left between them. The CDR3 spans 14 residues. Here the CDR3 DNA reads TGTGCCAGCGCACAGAGAACCTCCTACAATGAGCAGTTCTTC. Its translation: CASAQRTSYNEQFF.

The J gene is TRBJ2-7, the V gene TRBV10-1; TRBD1 matches 9 bases. CDR1 and CDR2 (germline): WNHNN, SYGVQD (reference sequence). The CDR3 loop spans 15 amino acids. Trimming removed 6 bases from V and 1 base from J; junction bases left unmatched: 7. The CDR3 here is CASSAGTGMSYEQYF. DNA of the CDR3: TGCGCCAGCAGCGCCGGGACAGGGATGTCCTACGAGCAGTACTTC.

V usage is TRBV15 and J usage is TRBJ1-3; D is ambiguous. Between the trimmed V and J ends, which lost 0 bases and 0 bases, there was a span of 9 bases. This CDR3 region has 16 residues. Germline CDR1 and CDR2: LNHNV and YYDKDF (reference sequence). CDR3 DNA: TGTGCCACCAGCAGAGAAAAATCCGGCTCTGGAAACACCATATATTTT. Translating it yields CATSREKSGSGNTIYF.

The chain uses TRBV30 and TRBJ2-4; TRBD2 matches at 16 bases. Germline V CDR1 and CDR2: GTSNPN, SVGIG (reference sequence). The CDR3 is 14 residues long. J lost 15 bases, V lost 2 bases, and 7 bases had no gene match. The CDR3 DNA sequence: TGTGCCTGGAGTACGGGACTAGCGGGAGGGCCAGGGTACTTC. The encoded protein is CAWSTGLAGGPGYF.

V and J are TRBV27 and TRBJ2-5, with D maybe TRBD2 (5 bases). Germline V gives CDR1 MNHEY, CDR2 SMNVEV (reference sequence). Trimming cost V 6 bases and J 5 bases, with 16 bases left between them. The CDR3 spans 14 residues. The CDR3 is CASRTRSAWETQYF. The CDR3 region has the DNA TGTGCCAGCAGAACTAGGAGCGCATGGGAGACCCAGTACTTC.

The chain couples TRBV11-1 to TRBJ2-1; D unclear. CDR1 and CDR2 from the germline V gene are SGHAT and FQDESV (reference sequence). The CDR3 totals 12 residues. Trimming pared 5 bases from V and 7 bases from J, leaving 9 bases between. In DNA, the CDR3 is TGTGCCAGCAGCCACAGTGGAAATGAGCAGTTCTTC. Amino acid sequence: CASSHSGNEQFF.

The chain carries TRBV19 and TRBJ2-2; D is unresolved. V shed 7 bases and J shed 6 bases, with 15 bases lying between them. Germline V gives CDR1 LNHDA, CDR2 SQIVND (reference sequence). The CDR3 covers 14 residues. Here the CDR3 reads CASTPRLPAGELFF. The CDR3 region has the DNA TGTGCCAGTACCCCGCGGCTACCCGCCGGGGAGCTGTTTTTT.

In its sample, this clone was seen once. V usage is TRBV19 and J usage is TRBJ2-2; 9 nucleotides line up with TRBD1. Germline values: CDR1 LNHDA, CDR2 SQIVND (reference sequence). The CDR3 is 15 residues long. Trimming took 7 bases from V and 3 from J; bases not matched to a gene: 6. Written as DNA, the CDR3 is TGTGCCAGTAATCCGGGACAGGGAGACACCGGGGAGCTGTTTTTT. This sequence encodes CASNPGQGDTGELFF.

V usage is TRBV7-9 and J usage is TRBJ1-5, with 9 bases aligning to TRBD1. The CDR3 is made up of 15 amino acids. With V trimmed by 1 base and J by 8 bases, 6 bases remained unmatched. CDR1 is SEHNR, CDR2 FQNEAQ, per germline (reference sequence). The CDR3 loop is CASSLGGQGYEPQHF. The CDR3 DNA reads TGTGCCAGCAGCTTAGGGGGACAGGGCTATGAGCCCCAGCATTTT.

This clone was counted a single time. This chain links TRBV9 with TRBJ2-5; 7 positions match TRBD1. The length of the CDR3 is 15 residues. The germline gives CDR1 SGDLS, CDR2 YYNGEE. The trim removed 4 bases at V and 4 bases at J, leaving 10 bases unmatched. The DNA of the CDR3 is TGTGCCAGCAGCCCCCAGGGGGATGGCAGAGAGACCCAGTACTTC. This gives the protein CASSPQGDGRETQYF.

The genes are TRBV7-8 and TRBJ2-3; 11 bases align to TRBD2. Germline values: CDR1 SGHVS, CDR2 FQNEAQ. The CDR3 spans 16 residues. V shed 3 bases and J 4 bases; nucleotides not matched to a gene: 6. The CDR3 protein is CASSFRSGRAADTQYF. The CDR3 DNA is TGTGCCAGCAGCTTCCGTAGCGGGAGGGCCGCAGATACGCAGTATTTT. Full variable domain (outside the CDR3, taken from reference TRBV7-8 and TRBJ2-3): GAGVSQSPRYKVAKRGQDVALRCDPISGHVSLFWYQQALGQGPEFLTYFQNEAQLDKSGLPSDRFFAERPEGSVSTLKIQRTQQEDSAVYLCASSFRSGRAADTQYFGPGTRLTVL.

The V and J genes are TRBV7-9 and TRBJ1-1; D is undetermined. The CDR3 runs 15 residues. The germline V gene has CDR1 SEHNR and CDR2 FQNEAQ (reference sequence). Trimming stripped 6 bases from V and 0 bases from J, with 14 bases between. CDR3: CASRHTTRLNTEAFF. As DNA, the CDR3 is TGTGCCAGCAGACATACGACACGGTTGAACACTGAAGCTTTCTTT.

Here the CDR3 reads CASSQTGGFLSEAFF. Written as DNA, the CDR3 is TGTGCCAGCAGCCAAACAGGGGGTTTTTTGTCTGAAGCTTTCTTT. The V gene is TRBV7-9, the J gene TRBJ1-1; 8 nucleotides agree with TRBD1. From germline, CDR1 is SEHNR and CDR2 FQNEAQ (reference sequence). CDR3 length: 15 residues. V shed 5 bases and J 6 bases; nucleotides not matched to a gene: 11.

The rearrangement joins TRBV5-6 to TRBJ2-1; D is perhaps TRBD1 (6 bases). The CDR3 runs to 14 residues. The V gene lost 5 bases and the J gene lost 7 bases, with 16 bases spanning the gap. Germline-derived CDR1 and CDR2 are SGHDT and YYEEEE. DNA of the CDR3: TGTGCCAGCAGTCCCGGACAGTGGGGGAATGAGCAGTTCTTC. It translates to CASSPGQWGNEQFF. Using reference TRBV5-6 and TRBJ2-1 for the parts outside the CDR3, the full variable domain is DAGVTQSPTHLIKTRGQQVTLRCSPKSGHDTVSWYQQALGQGPQFIFQYYEEEERQRGNFPDRFSGHQFPNYSSELNVNALLLGDSALYLCASSPGQWGNEQFFGPGTRLTVL.

The chain has TRBV7-6 and TRBJ1-6; TRBD1 matches 7 bases. The CDR3 spans 16 residues. Per germline, CDR1 SGHVS and CDR2 FNYEAQ. The V and J ends lost 5 bases and 7 bases, in that order; junction bases with no gene match: 11. CDR3 loop: CASSPRYGTENSPLHF. The CDR3 coding sequence is TGTGCCAGCAGCCCGCGTTACGGGACAGAAAATTCACCCCTCCACTTT.

The chain joins TRBV28 to TRBJ2-7; 8 bases are shared with TRBD1. The CDR3 runs 14 residues. From germline, CDR1 is MDHEN and CDR2 SYDVKM. Trimming took 6 bases from V and 2 from J; bases not matched to a gene: 6. This CDR3 is CASRNDRGAYEQYF. CDR3 sequence (DNA): TGTGCCAGCAGAAATGACAGGGGAGCCTACGAGCAGTACTTC.

The V and J genes are TRBV4-1 and TRBJ1-5, with 10 bases fitting TRBD1. Trimming cost V 5 bases and J 0 bases; bases outside gene matches: 4. In germline, CDR1 is MGHRA, CDR2 YSYEKL. This CDR3 comprises 16 residues. The CDR3 region is CASSKTGGHSNQPQHF. The CDR3 coding sequence is TGCGCCAGCAGCAAGACAGGGGGCCATAGCAATCAGCCCCAGCATTTT.

The chain joins TRBV18 to TRBJ2-7, with D tentatively TRBD2 (6 bases). The V gene lost 1 base and the J gene lost 2 bases, with 9 bases spanning the gap. This CDR3 region has 14 residues. The germline V gene encodes CDR1 KGHSH and CDR2 LQKENI. This CDR3 is CASSPRRETYEQYF. In DNA, the CDR3 is TGTGCCAGCTCACCACGGCGGGAAACCTACGAGCAGTACTTC.

The chain recombines TRBV7-9 with TRBJ2-7; 7 bases agree with TRBD1. V dropped 3 bases and J dropped 3; count of bases not matched to a gene: 5. The CDR3 totals 14 residues. Germline-derived CDR1 and CDR2 are SEHNR and FQNEAQ (reference sequence). Written as DNA, the CDR3 is TGTGCCAGCAGCTTTCGCGACAGGGACTACGAGCAGTACTTC. It encodes CASSFRDRDYEQYF.

This chain joins TRBV5-1 and TRBJ1-2; no firm D call. Germline-derived CDR1 and CDR2 are SGHRS and YFSETQ. There are 17 residues in the CDR3. Trimming pared 4 bases from V and 5 bases from J, leaving 24 bases between. The CDR3 coding sequence is TGCGCCAGCAGCGTAGGACCCGTTTACCGGACTAGATATGGCTACACCTTC. It codes for CASSVGPVYRTRYGYTF.

J is TRBJ1-1 and V is TRBV19, with 7 bases that match TRBD1. Germline CDR1 LNHDA, CDR2 SQIVND (reference sequence). Unmatched junction bases numbered 4, after V lost 8 bases and J lost 1 base. This CDR3 comprises 13 residues. Here the CDR3 DNA reads TGTGCCAGTCAGGGGGACAGGAACACTGAAGCTTTCTTT. It encodes CASQGDRNTEAFF.